The following is a T cell receptor (beta chain) sequence with its context. Profiling relied on immunoSEQ multiplex PCR, and the TCRdb table lists in-frame clones only, not all of them. The sample records 2 million to 2.5 million clones, around 92% being singletons. The CDR3 extends over 14 amino acids. V shed 4 bases and J shed 5 bases, with 16 bases lying between them. From germline, CDR1 is SGHRS and CDR2 YFSETQ. The source of the sample is a study of shared clonotypes between healthy human individuals. The clonotype was recovered from a man between 18 and 35 years old in good health. Some clones in this sample may be carry-over from other donors' samples. Sequenced input: naive CD4+ T cells from PBMCs. Subset denoted: CD45RA+ positively selected. This sequence joins TRBV5-1 and TRBJ2-7; no clear D gene. In DNA, the CDR3 is TGCGCCAGCAGCGATAACAGTGGGGTCAACGAGCAGTACTTC. Translation: CASSDNSGVNEQYF.